This T cell receptor beta chain emerged from a study of OX40 agonist ivuxolimab in advanced cancers. Measured with immunoSEQ multiplex PCR; TCRdb has only the in-frame clones, and not every one. This sample yields approximately 61,000 clones, of which approximately 91% are seen a single time; under 20% belongs to the top ten. Sequencing was performed on CD4+ or CD8+ T cells sorted from blood, taken in a trial of the OX40 agonist ivuxolimab. This TCR was recovered from an adult with an advanced solid tumor such as melanoma, head and neck, liver or kidney cancer.

CDR3 sequence: CASSLWEQTSSTDTQYF. The DNA of the CDR3 is TGCGCCAGCAGCTTATGGGAGCAGACTTCCAGCACAGATACGCAGTATTTT. V usage is TRBV5-1 and J usage is TRBJ2-3; TRBD2 is a possible D gene (5 bases). Germline CDR1 SGHRS, CDR2 YFSETQ. V gave up 2 bases and J gave up 0 bases, with 16 bases separating them. The CDR3 is 17 residues long.